The 19 T cell receptor beta chains given below trace back to one sample, sequenced in a study of blood T cell repertoires in COVID-19. Clones were read by immunoSEQ multiplex PCR, and TCRdb kept only the in-frame ones, dropping some. There are roughly 300,000 clones in the sample; about 83% occur only once, and over 9% lies in the top ten. Sequenced input: peripheral blood. Receptors originate from a woman aged 50 to 65 who had recovered from COVID-19.

CDR3 loop: CASSLGGTGHSDEQYF. CDR3 DNA: TGTGCCAGCAGCTTAGGAGGAACAGGTCACTCAGACGAGCAGTACTTC. The chain has TRBV7-8 and TRBJ2-7; D might be TRBD1 (5 bases). The CDR3 loop spans 16 amino acids. V was clipped by 1 base and J by 5 bases, with 18 bases between them. The germline V gene encodes CDR1 SGHVS and CDR2 FQNEAQ. The full variable domain, completed using reference TRBV7-8 and TRBJ2-7, is GAGVSQSPRYKVAKRGQDVALRCDPISGHVSLFWYQQALGQGPEFLTYFQNEAQLDKSGLPSDRFFAERPEGSVSTLKIQRTQQEDSAVYLCASSLGGTGHSDEQYFGPGTRLTVT.

V gene TRBV4-2 combines with J gene TRBJ2-7, with 9 bases that match TRBD2. Germline V lookup: CDR1 LGHNA, CDR2 YNFKEQ. The CDR3 loop spans 16 amino acids. V was pared by 3 bases and J by 3 bases, with 9 bases of the junction left unmatched. The CDR3 sequence is CASSQSASGTLYEQYF. For the CDR3, the DNA is TGTGCCAGCAGCCAGTCGGCTAGCGGGACCCTCTACGAGCAGTACTTC.

The chain combines TRBV2 with TRBJ1-5; 7 positions agree with TRBD1. The CDR3 covers 14 residues. The trim removed 5 bases at V and 7 bases at J, leaving 8 bases unmatched. Germline CDR1 and CDR2: SNHLY and FYNNEI. This CDR3 is CASSSFDRDQPQHF. The DNA of the CDR3 is TGTGCCAGCAGTTCCTTTGACAGGGACCAGCCCCAGCATTTT.

This chain joins TRBV19 and TRBJ2-2; no clear D gene. This CDR3 spans 16 amino acids. Trimming stripped 0 bases from V and 4 bases from J, with 12 bases between. In germline, CDR1 is LNHDA, CDR2 SQIVND (reference sequence). CDR3 loop: CASSIETGSGTGELFF. The CDR3 DNA is TGTGCCAGTAGTATAGAGACGGGTAGTGGCACCGGGGAGCTGTTTTTT. Drawing the rest from reference TRBV19 and TRBJ2-2, the complete variable domain is DGGITQSPKYLFRKEGQNVTLSCEQNLNHDAMYWYRQDPGQGLRLIYYSQIVNDFQKGDIAEGYSVSREKKESFPLTVTSAQKNPTAFYLCASSIETGSGTGELFFGEGSRLTVL.

The chain uses TRBV3-1 (or the pseudogene TRBV3-2) and TRBJ1-3; 11 bases are a match to TRBD1. This CDR3 is built from 18 residues. With V trimmed by 4 bases and J by 0 bases, 8 bases remained unmatched. Germline V gene data show CDR1 as LGHDT and CDR2 as YNNKEL (reference sequence). The chain's CDR3 is CASSLGTGGPYSGNTIYF. The CDR3 DNA sequence: TGTGCCAGCAGCCTAGGGACAGGGGGACCCTACTCTGGAAACACCATATATTTT.

This chain uses TRBV18 with TRBJ1-2, with 7 bases matching TRBD1. CDR1 is KGHSH, CDR2 LQKENI, per germline. The V and J ends lost 5 bases and 5 bases, in that order; junction bases with no gene match: 8. The CDR3 length is 14 residues. CDR3 protein: CASSAETGIYGYTF. DNA of the CDR3: TGTGCCAGCTCAGCCGAGACAGGGATTTATGGCTACACCTTC.

This clone was detected ten times or more. V is TRBV15 and J is TRBJ1-1, with D perhaps matching TRBD1 (6 bases). V lost 0 bases and J 2 bases, leaving 16 bases between the germline ends. From germline, CDR1 is LNHNV and CDR2 YYDKDF (reference sequence). This CDR3 spans 17 amino acids. DNA for the CDR3: TGTGCCACCAGCAGAGATCTTCGGGCAGGGGATAACACTGAAGCTTTCTTT. Translating it yields CATSRDLRAGDNTEAFF.

The rearrangement joins TRBV19 to TRBJ1-5; D perhaps matches TRBD1 (5 bases). Germline V lookup: CDR1 LNHDA, CDR2 SQIVND (reference sequence). Trimming stripped 4 bases from V and 2 bases from J, with 9 bases between. The CDR3 runs to 14 residues. The CDR3 DNA is TGTGCCAGTAGTAAAGGAGGGGGCAATCAGCCCCAGCATTTT. Encoded protein: CASSKGGGNQPQHF.

This rearrangement joins TRBV5-4 to TRBJ2-1; 9 nucleotides agree with TRBD2. Trimming cost V 0 bases and J 4 bases; bases outside gene matches: 2. Germline V gives CDR1 SGHNT, CDR2 YYREEE (reference sequence). This CDR3 region has 15 residues. CDR3 sequence (DNA): TGTGCCAGCAGCTTGGGACTAGCGGTGTACAATGAGCAGTTCTTC. It yields the protein CASSLGLAVYNEQFF. Using reference TRBV5-4 and TRBJ2-1 for the parts outside the CDR3, the full variable domain is ETGVTQSPTHLIKTRGQQVTLRCSSQSGHNTVSWYQQALGQGPQFIFQYYREEENGRGNFPPRFSGLQFPNYSSELNVNALELDDSALYLCASSLGLAVYNEQFFGPGTRLTVL.

The chain employs TRBV4-3 and TRBJ2-7; TRBD2 is a possible D gene (6 bases). CDR1 is LGHNA, CDR2 YSLEER, per germline. Trimming cost V 4 bases and J 1 base, with 11 bases left between them. This CDR3 is 14 amino acids long. The CDR3 DNA sequence: TGCGCCAGCAGCCTGGGACTTCTTTCCTACGAGCAGTACTTC. Encoded protein: CASSLGLLSYEQYF.

V and J are TRBV7-2 and TRBJ2-7; TRBD2 aligns across 10 bases. Germline V gene sequence: CDR1 SGHTA, CDR2 FQGNSA. The CDR3 contains 13 residues. V shed 5 bases, J shed 8 bases, and the junction held 6 bases outside the gene matches. The CDR3 DNA reads TGTGCCAGCAGCCAAGCGGGAGGGCCCAAGCAGTACTTC. This gives the protein CASSQAGGPKQYF.

The chain recombines TRBV30 with TRBJ2-2, with 7 bases lining up with TRBD1. Trimming cost V 6 bases and J 0 bases; bases outside gene matches: 10. Germline V gene sequence: CDR1 GTSNPN, CDR2 SVGIG (reference sequence). The CDR3 has 16 residues. The CDR3 DNA is TGTGCCTGCCTAAAGGGGGCGAATTCGAACACCGGGGAGCTGTTTTTT. The encoded protein is CACLKGANSNTGELFF.

This clone appeared once. This rearrangement joins TRBV3-1 (or the pseudogene TRBV3-2) to TRBJ2-7; 7 bases agree with TRBD2. The germline gives CDR1 LGHDT, CDR2 YNNKEL (reference sequence). The junction had 9 bases not matched to a gene; V was cut back by 3 bases and J by 4 bases. The CDR3 totals 15 residues. Here the CDR3 reads CASSQGLAELYEQYF. CDR3 sequence (DNA): TGTGCCAGCAGCCAGGGCCTAGCGGAACTTTACGAGCAGTACTTC.

This clone was picked up a small number of times. The chain joins TRBV27 to TRBJ2-7; D is perhaps TRBD1 (6 bases). From germline, CDR1 is MNHEY and CDR2 SMNVEV (reference sequence). CDR3 length: 14 residues. V was shortened by 4 bases and J by 6 bases, with 16 bases between the two germline ends. The CDR3 region has the DNA TGTGCCAGCAGTTCTCCAAACGACAGGTCCGAGCAGTACTTC. Translating gives CASSSPNDRSEQYF.

This clone has just a few counts. The DNA for the CDR3 is TGTGCCAGCAGTGAGGGGGGACTAGCGGGAGGTACCGGGGAGCTGTTTTTT. It specifies CASSEGGLAGGTGELFF. V is TRBV25-1 and J is TRBJ2-2, with TRBD2 matching 15 bases. This CDR3 comprises 17 residues. The V gene's germline CDR1 is MGHDK and CDR2 SYGVNS. V gave up 3 bases and J gave up 5 bases; unmatched junction bases: 4.

V and J are TRBV5-1 and TRBJ2-7; TRBD2 matches 9 bases. V lost 4 bases, J lost 4 bases, and 6 bases stayed unmatched. The CDR3 loop spans 14 amino acids. Germline V gene lookup returns CDR1 SGHRS and CDR2 YFSETQ. CDR3 DNA sequence: TGCGCCAGCAGCATGACTAGCGGAGGGTACGAGCAGTACTTC. This translates into CASSMTSGGYEQYF.

This chain uses TRBV4-1 with TRBJ2-1; 10 nucleotides align to TRBD1. Germline loops: CDR1 MGHRA, CDR2 YSYEKL. With V trimmed by 2 bases and J by 4 bases, 8 bases remained unmatched. The CDR3 contains 17 residues. The CDR3 loop is CASSQQTGGRGYNEQFF. As DNA, the CDR3 is TGCGCCAGCAGCCAACAGACAGGGGGCAGGGGGTACAATGAGCAGTTCTTC.

V and J are TRBV28 and TRBJ1-6, with 10 bases fitting TRBD1. The V gene end was trimmed by 3 bases and the J gene end by 10 bases; junction bases not matched to a gene: 6. There are 15 residues in the CDR3. Germline V lookup: CDR1 MDHEN, CDR2 SYDVKM. DNA of the CDR3: TGTGCCAGCAGTTTGGGGTGGACAGGGGGATCACCCCTCCACTTT. Amino acid sequence: CASSLGWTGGSPLHF.

V gene TRBV19 combines with J gene TRBJ2-1; D gene uncertain. V was shortened by 3 bases and J by 7 bases, with 4 bases between the two germline ends. The CDR3 is 11 amino acids. Germline CDR1 reads LNHDA; CDR2 reads SQIVND (reference sequence). CDR3 DNA sequence: TGTGCCAGTAGTATCCATAATGAGCAGTTCTTC. This gives the protein CASSIHNEQFF.